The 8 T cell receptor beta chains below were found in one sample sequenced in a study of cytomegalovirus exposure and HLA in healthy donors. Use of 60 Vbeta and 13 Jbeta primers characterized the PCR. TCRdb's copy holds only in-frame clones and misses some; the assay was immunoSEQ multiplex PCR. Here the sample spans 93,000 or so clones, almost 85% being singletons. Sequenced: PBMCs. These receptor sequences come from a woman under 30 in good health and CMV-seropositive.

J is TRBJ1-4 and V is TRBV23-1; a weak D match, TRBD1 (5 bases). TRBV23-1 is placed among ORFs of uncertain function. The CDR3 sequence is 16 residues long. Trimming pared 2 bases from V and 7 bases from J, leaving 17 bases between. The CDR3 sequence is CASSQRAVGGVEKLFF. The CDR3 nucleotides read TGCGCCAGCAGTCAACGGGCCGTGGGGGGAGTTGAAAAACTGTTTTTT.

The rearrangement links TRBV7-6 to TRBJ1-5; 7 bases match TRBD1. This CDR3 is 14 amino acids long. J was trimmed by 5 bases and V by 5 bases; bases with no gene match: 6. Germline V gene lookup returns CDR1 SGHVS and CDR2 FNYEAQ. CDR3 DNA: TGTGCCAGCAGCCCACAGGGGTGGGATCAGCCCCAGCATTTT. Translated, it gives CASSPQGWDQPQHF.

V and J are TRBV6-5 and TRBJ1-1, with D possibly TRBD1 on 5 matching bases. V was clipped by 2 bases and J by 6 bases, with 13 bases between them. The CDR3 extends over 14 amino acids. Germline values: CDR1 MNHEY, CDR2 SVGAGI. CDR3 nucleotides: TGTGCCAGCAGTTACCACGGGGGGGATGCTGAAGCTTTCTTT. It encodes CASSYHGGDAEAFF.

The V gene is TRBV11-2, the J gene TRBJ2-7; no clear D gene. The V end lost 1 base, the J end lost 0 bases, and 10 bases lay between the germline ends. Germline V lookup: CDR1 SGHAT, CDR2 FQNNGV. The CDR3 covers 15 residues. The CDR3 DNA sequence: TGTGCCAGCAGCTTAGTCTTGGTCAGCTCCTACGAGCAGTACTTC. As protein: CASSLVLVSSYEQYF. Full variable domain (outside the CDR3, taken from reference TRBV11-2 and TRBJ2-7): EAGVAQSPRYKIIEKRQSVAFWCNPISGHATLYWYQQILGQGPKLLIQFQNNGVVDDSQLPKDRFSAERLKGVDSTLKIQPAKLEDSAVYLCASSLVLVSSYEQYFGPGTRLTVT.

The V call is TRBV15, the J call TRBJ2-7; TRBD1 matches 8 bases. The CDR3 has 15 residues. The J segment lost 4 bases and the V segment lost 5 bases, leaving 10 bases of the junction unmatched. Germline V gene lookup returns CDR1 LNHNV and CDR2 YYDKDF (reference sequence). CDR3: CATSGAGTGPYEQYF. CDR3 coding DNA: TGTGCCACCAGCGGAGCCGGGACAGGCCCTTACGAGCAGTACTTC.

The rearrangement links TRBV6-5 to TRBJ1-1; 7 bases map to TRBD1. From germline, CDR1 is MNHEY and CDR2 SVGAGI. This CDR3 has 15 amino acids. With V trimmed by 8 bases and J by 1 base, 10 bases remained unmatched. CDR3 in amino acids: CASRPDRVKNTEAFF. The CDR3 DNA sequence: TGTGCCAGCCGCCCCGACAGGGTTAAGAACACTGAAGCTTTCTTT.

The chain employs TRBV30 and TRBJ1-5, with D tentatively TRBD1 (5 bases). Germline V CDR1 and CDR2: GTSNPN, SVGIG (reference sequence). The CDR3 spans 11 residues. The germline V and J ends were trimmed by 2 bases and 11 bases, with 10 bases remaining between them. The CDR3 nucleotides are TGTGCCTGGAGTACGGGGGTTACCCAGCATTTT. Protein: CAWSTGVTQHF.

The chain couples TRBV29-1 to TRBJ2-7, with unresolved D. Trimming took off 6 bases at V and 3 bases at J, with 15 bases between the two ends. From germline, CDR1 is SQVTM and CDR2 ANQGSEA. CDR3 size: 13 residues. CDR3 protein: CSVLVQERYEQYF. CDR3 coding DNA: TGCAGCGTCTTGGTACAAGAACGCTACGAGCAGTACTTC.